A selection of T cell receptor beta chains follows, all from one sample in a study of blood T cell repertoires in COVID-19. Method: immunoSEQ multiplex PCR; TCRdb's copy keeps in-frame clones and lacks some. The sample comprises 300,000 to 450,000 clones, roughly 86% of which are singletons, and about 3% rests with the top ten. Sequenced material: peripheral blood. The receptors stem from a human donor in a cohort sampled during active COVID-19. Each CDR3 is given with its conserved first and last residue. The D gene is left open where the match is weak. A row's size may be missing; if present it is once, few, many or a size class.

NA	TRBD1	TRBV10-3	TRBJ2-3	CAITIGTGGADTQYF	TGTGCCATCACCATCGGGACAGGGGGTGCAGATACGCAGTATTTT
NA	NA	TRBV3-1/TRBV3-2	TRBJ2-5	CASSQSGGETQYF	TGTGCCAGCAGCCAATCCGGGGGAGAGACCCAGTACTTC
NA	TRBD1	TRBV9	TRBJ2-7	CASSPGQGEVTYEQYF	TGTGCCAGCAGCCCAGGACAGGGTGAAGTTACCTACGAGCAGTACTTC
many	NA	TRBV5-4	TRBJ2-7	CASSFAGTPPWYF	TGTGCCAGCAGCTTCGCCGGGACTCCCCCGTGGTACTTC
NA	TRBD2	TRBV5-6	TRBJ2-1	CASSSLAAHYNEQFF	TGTGCCAGCAGTTCCCTAGCGGCGCACTACAATGAGCAGTTCTTC
NA	NA	TRBV19	TRBJ1-2	CASSIQNYGYTF	TGTGCCAGTAGTATACAAAACTATGGCTACACCTTC
NA	TRBD1	TRBV12-3/TRBV12-4	TRBJ1-1	CASTFDRDSEAFF	TGTGCCAGCACCTTCGACAGGGACTCTGAAGCTTTCTTT
NA	NA	TRBV2	TRBJ2-1	CASSPLGGESYNEQFF	TGTGCCAGCAGCCCCTTAGGGGGGGAGTCCTACAATGAGCAGTTCTTC
NA	NA	TRBV6-2/TRBV6-3	TRBJ1-6	CASSPGGALVRSSPLHF	TGTGCCAGCAGCCCTGGAGGGGCTCTGGTGAGGAGTTCACCCCTCCACTTT
NA	NA	TRBV4-1	TRBJ1-4	CASSQPMTATNEKLFF	TGCGCCAGCAGCCAACCGATGACAGCAACTAATGAAAAACTGTTTTTT
NA	TRBD1	TRBV9	TRBJ2-1	CASSFRTGGVWNEQFF	TGTGCCAGCAGCTTTCGGACAGGGGGCGTCTGGAATGAGCAGTTCTTC
NA	NA	TRBV18	TRBJ2-3	CASSPGHPSTDTQYF	TGTGCCAGCTCACCAGGACACCCAAGCACAGATACGCAGTATTTT
NA	TRBD1	TRBV19	TRBJ1-5	CASSQQGAQPQHF	TGTGCCAGTAGCCAACAGGGGGCTCAGCCCCAGCATTTT
NA	NA	TRBV28	TRBJ1-2	CASTWGGLPGGYTF	TGTGCCAGCACCTGGGGGGGCCTCCCTGGGGGCTACACCTTC
once	TRBD2	TRBV7-2	TRBJ2-4	CASSPNGGTSGYIQYF	TGTGCCAGCAGCCCGAACGGGGGGACTTCCGGGTACATTCAGTACTTC
NA	TRBD1	TRBV2	TRBJ1-2	CASREDRGSYGYTF	TGTGCCAGCAGGGAGGACAGGGGCTCCTATGGCTACACCTTC
once	NA	TRBV11-2	TRBJ1-2	CASSLGPGRGDYGYTF	TGTGCCAGCAGCTTAGGCCCCGGCAGGGGAGACTATGGCTACACCTTC
NA	TRBD1	TRBV5-6	TRBJ1-4	CASSSSRDRGPGFEKLFF	TGTGCCAGCAGCTCGTCCCGGGACAGGGGCCCCGGGTTTGAAAAACTGTTTTTT
NA	TRBD1	TRBV19	TRBJ2-3	CASSIMGQGEDTQYF	TGTGCCAGTAGTATAATGGGACAGGGTGAGGATACGCAGTATTTT
NA	NA	TRBV6-5	TRBJ2-1	CASSTRGDQFF	TGTGCCAGCAGTACCAGGGGGGATCAGTTCTTC
NA	NA	TRBV7-2	TRBJ2-3	CASSLDYSTDTQYF	TGTGCCAGCAGCTTAGATTATAGCACAGATACGCAGTATTTT
NA	NA	TRBV5-6	TRBJ1-4	CASSYTSPGGKLFF	TGTGCCAGCAGCTATACCTCACCGGGTGGGAAACTGTTTTTT
NA	TRBD2	TRBV30	TRBJ2-1	CAWSKKSGVNYNEQFF	TGTGCCTGGAGTAAAAAGAGCGGGGTGAATTACAATGAGCAGTTCTTC
once	NA	TRBV6-2/TRBV6-3	TRBJ1-1	CASSDFLSRGSTEAFF	TGTGCCAGCAGCGACTTCTTGAGCCGGGGTAGCACTGAAGCTTTCTTT
NA	NA	TRBV7-2	TRBJ2-1	CASSLIGQGVF	TGTGCCAGCAGCTTAATCGGGCAAGGGGTCTTC
once	TRBD1	TRBV19	TRBJ1-6	CASREQGVNSPLHF	TGTGCCAGTAGGGAACAGGGGGTAAATTCACCCCTCCACTTT
NA	NA	TRBV9	TRBJ1-5	CASSVGGGSSQPQHF	TGTGCCAGCAGCGTAGGTGGGGGGAGTAGTCAGCCCCAGCATTTT
NA	TRBD1	TRBV19	TRBJ2-3	CASSSRGDTQYF	TGTGCCAGTAGTAGCAGGGGGGATACGCAGTATTTT
NA	NA	TRBV6-5	TRBJ1-3	CASRTTGSDTIYF	TGTGCCAGCAGAACTACAGGGAGCGACACCATATATTTT
few	NA	TRBV3-1/TRBV3-2	TRBJ2-7	CASSHATAYEQYF	TGTGCCAGCAGCCACGCGACAGCGTACGAGCAGTACTTC
NA	NA	TRBV13	TRBJ2-3	CASSPRWEDTDTQYF	TGTGCCAGCAGCCCAAGGTGGGAGGACACAGATACGCAGTATTTT
NA	NA	TRBV5-1	TRBJ2-3	CASSPQRRTDTQYF	TGCGCCAGCAGCCCACAAAGGAGGACAGATACGCAGTATTTT
NA	TRBD2	TRBV11-2	TRBJ2-1	CASSFFLAGNNEQFF	TGTGCCAGCAGCTTTTTTCTAGCGGGAAACAATGAGCAGTTCTTC
NA	TRBD2	TRBV5-1	TRBJ2-5	CASSQTGGAQYF	TGCGCCAGCAGCCAGACCGGGGGGGCCCAGTACTTC
NA	TRBD1	TRBV18	TRBJ2-5	CASSPSGTGQQETQYF	TGTGCCAGCTCACCCTCCGGGACAGGGCAACAAGAGACCCAGTACTTC
NA	TRBD2	TRBV24-1	TRBJ2-2	CATSAGGRNTGELFF	TGTGCCACCAGTGCGGGGGGGCGGAACACCGGGGAGCTGTTTTTT
NA	TRBD2	TRBV28	TRBJ2-1	CASSQPGLAGLSSYNEQFF	TGTGCCAGCAGTCAACCGGGACTAGCGGGATTAAGCTCCTACAATGAGCAGTTCTTC
NA	NA	TRBV5-1	TRBJ1-4	CASSLNGQAGNEKLFF	TGCGCCAGCAGCTTGAATGGGCAAGCCGGTAATGAAAAACTGTTTTTT
NA	TRBD1	TRBV4-2	TRBJ1-1	CASSQEAGGATEAFF	TGTGCCAGCAGCCAAGAGGCAGGGGGTGCCACTGAAGCTTTCTTT
NA	NA	TRBV9	TRBJ2-3	CASSGKGGDTQYF	TGTGCCAGCAGCGGCAAAGGAGGGGATACGCAGTATTTT
NA	TRBD2	TRBV28	TRBJ2-7	CASSLTSASYEQYF	TGTGCCAGCAGTCTGACTAGCGCCTCCTACGAGCAGTACTTC
NA	TRBD1	TRBV5-6	TRBJ1-2	CASSPGTGYDYGYTF	TGTGCCAGCAGCCCCGGGACAGGGTATGACTATGGCTACACCTTC
NA	TRBD2	TRBV30	TRBJ2-1	CAWSVAGGPYNEQFF	TGTGCCTGGAGTGTGGCGGGAGGGCCCTACAATGAGCAGTTCTTC
NA	NA	TRBV28	TRBJ2-2	CASSPTGSNTGELFF	TGTGCCAGCAGCCCGACAGGATCAAACACCGGGGAGCTGTTTTTT
NA	TRBD1	TRBV28	TRBJ2-3	CASRTGGPNTDTQYF	TGTGCCAGCAGGACAGGGGGCCCCAACACAGATACGCAGTATTTT
NA	TRBD2	TRBV7-9	TRBJ2-5	CASSSGLAGQETQYF	TGTGCCAGCAGCTCGGGACTAGCGGGACAAGAGACCCAGTACTTC
NA	TRBD1	TRBV4-1	TRBJ2-7	CASSRPGQRLEQYF	TGCGCCAGCAGCCGACCGGGACAGCGTTTGGAGCAGTACTTC
NA	NA	TRBV9	TRBJ1-6	CASSVDSGNLNSPLHF	TGTGCCAGCAGCGTAGACAGCGGCAACCTTAATTCACCCCTCCACTTT
NA	TRBD1	TRBV15	TRBJ1-1	CATSRVGQGVGEAFF	TGTGCCACCAGCAGAGTTGGCCAGGGGGTGGGTGAAGCTTTCTTT
once	NA	TRBV9	TRBJ2-7	CASSQGLNYEQYF	TGTGCCAGCAGTCAGGGATTAAACTACGAGCAGTACTTC
NA	NA	TRBV27	TRBJ1-5	CASSLNQPQHF	TGTGCCAGCAGTCTTAATCAGCCCCAGCATTTT
NA	TRBD2	TRBV3-1/TRBV3-2	TRBJ2-7	CASSHSGRAADEQYF	TGTGCCAGCAGCCATAGCGGGAGGGCCGCGGACGAGCAGTACTTC